Below, one TCR beta chain is given with its context. The ends were cut back, 3 bases at V and 6 bases at J, with 15 bases in the middle. This CDR3 is built from 13 residues. Germline CDR1 reads DFQATT; CDR2 reads SNEGSKA (reference sequence). The data belong to a study of blood T cell repertoires in COVID-19. Sequencing used immunoSEQ multiplex PCR; TCRdb keeps in-frame clones, though not all of them. The table has 250,000 or so clones, 89% seen once. Sequences were obtained from peripheral blood. The chain joins TRBV20-1 to TRBJ2-7; perhaps TRBD2 as D (5 bases). The source of this sequence is a middle-aged woman who had recovered from COVID-19. The CDR3 loop is CSASTGIRGEQYF. The CDR3 DNA reads as TGCAGTGCTAGTACCGGGATCCGGGGCGAGCAGTACTTC.